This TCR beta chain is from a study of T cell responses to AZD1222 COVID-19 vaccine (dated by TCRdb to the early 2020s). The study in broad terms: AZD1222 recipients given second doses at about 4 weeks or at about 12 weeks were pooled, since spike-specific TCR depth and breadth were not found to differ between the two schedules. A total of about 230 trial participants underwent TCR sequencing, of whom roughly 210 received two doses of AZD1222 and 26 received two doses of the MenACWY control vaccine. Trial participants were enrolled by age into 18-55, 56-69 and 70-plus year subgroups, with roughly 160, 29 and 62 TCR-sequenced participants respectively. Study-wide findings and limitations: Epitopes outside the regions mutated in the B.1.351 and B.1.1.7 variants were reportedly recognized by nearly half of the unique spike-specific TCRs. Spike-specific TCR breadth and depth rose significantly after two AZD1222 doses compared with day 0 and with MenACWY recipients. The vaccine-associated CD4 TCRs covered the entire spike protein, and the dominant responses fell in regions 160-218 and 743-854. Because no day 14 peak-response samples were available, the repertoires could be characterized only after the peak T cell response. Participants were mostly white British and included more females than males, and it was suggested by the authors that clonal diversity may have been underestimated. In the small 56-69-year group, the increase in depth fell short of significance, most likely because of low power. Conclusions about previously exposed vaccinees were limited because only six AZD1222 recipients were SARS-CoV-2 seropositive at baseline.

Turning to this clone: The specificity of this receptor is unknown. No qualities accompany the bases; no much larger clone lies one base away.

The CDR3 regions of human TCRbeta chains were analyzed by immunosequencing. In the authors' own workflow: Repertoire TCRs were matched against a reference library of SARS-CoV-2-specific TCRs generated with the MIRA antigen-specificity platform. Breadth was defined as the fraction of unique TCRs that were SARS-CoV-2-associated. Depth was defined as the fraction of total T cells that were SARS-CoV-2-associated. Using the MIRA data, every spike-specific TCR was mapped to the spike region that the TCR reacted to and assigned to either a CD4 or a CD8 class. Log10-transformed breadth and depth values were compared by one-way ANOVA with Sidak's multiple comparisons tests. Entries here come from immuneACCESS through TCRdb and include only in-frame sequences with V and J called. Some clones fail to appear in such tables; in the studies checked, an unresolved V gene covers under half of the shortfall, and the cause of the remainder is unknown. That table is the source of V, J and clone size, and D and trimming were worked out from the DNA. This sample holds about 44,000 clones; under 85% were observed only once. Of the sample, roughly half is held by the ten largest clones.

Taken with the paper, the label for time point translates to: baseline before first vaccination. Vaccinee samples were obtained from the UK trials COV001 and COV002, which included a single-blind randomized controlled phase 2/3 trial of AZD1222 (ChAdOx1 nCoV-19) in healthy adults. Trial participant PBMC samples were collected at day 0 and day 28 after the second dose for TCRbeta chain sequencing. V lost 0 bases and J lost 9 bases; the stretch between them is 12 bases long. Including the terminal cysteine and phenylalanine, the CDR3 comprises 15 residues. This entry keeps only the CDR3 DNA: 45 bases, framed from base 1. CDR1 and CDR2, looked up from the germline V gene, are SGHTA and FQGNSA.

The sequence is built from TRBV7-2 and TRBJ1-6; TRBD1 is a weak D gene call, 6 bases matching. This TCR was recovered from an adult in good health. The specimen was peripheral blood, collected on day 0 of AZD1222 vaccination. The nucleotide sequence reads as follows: TGTGCCAGCAGCTTAGCCAGAGACAGGAGTTCACCCCTCCACTTT. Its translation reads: CASSLARDRSSPLHF. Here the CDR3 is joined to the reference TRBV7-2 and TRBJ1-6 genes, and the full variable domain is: GAGVSQSPSNKVTEKGKDVELRCDPISGHTALYWYRQSLGQGLEFLIYFQGNSAPDKSGLPSDRFSAERTGGSVSTLTIQRTQQEDSAVYLCASSLARDRSSPLHFGNGTRLTVT.